Listed here are 15 T cell receptor beta chains from one sample, sequenced in a study of siplizumab effects on memory and regulatory T cells. Repertoires were generated with immunoSEQ multiplex PCR, while TCRdb's copy carries only in-frame clones and drops some. The sample has more than 45,000 clones; approximately 95% are singletons. The specimen sequenced was CD8+ T cells sorted from blood. The receptors here all came from a human donor in good health.

This chain's CDR3 is CASREPGLCYF. The CDR3 DNA follows: TGTGCCAGCAGAGAACCGGGACTGTGTTACTTC. This rearrangement joins TRBV2 to TRBJ2-7, with D tentatively TRBD2 (6 bases). In germline, CDR1 is SNHLY, CDR2 FYNNEI. Trimming cost V 6 bases and J 13 bases, with 16 bases left between them. The CDR3 runs 11 residues.

The chain couples TRBV5-1 to TRBJ2-1; 10 nucleotides align to TRBD1. Germline values: CDR1 SGHRS, CDR2 YFSETQ. J gave up 8 bases and V 5 bases, and 7 bases lay outside the gene matches. The CDR3 is 14 residues long. This CDR3 is CASSSTGGVDEQFF. CDR3 nucleotide sequence: TGCGCCAGCAGTTCGACAGGGGGCGTCGATGAGCAGTTCTTC.

This chain's CDR3 is CASSSIRETQYF. The CDR3 DNA reads TGTGCCAGCAGCTCTATAAGGGAGACCCAGTACTTC. The chain carries TRBV7-9 and TRBJ2-5; D gene ambiguous. Germline V gives CDR1 SEHNR, CDR2 FQNEAQ (reference sequence). Deletions cut 4 bases from V and 5 bases from J, with 8 bases between. The CDR3 is made up of 12 amino acids.

The CDR3 bases are TGCAGCGTTGAGTCGGGACAGGGCAGAAACATTCAGTACTTC. Its protein product is CSVESGQGRNIQYF. This chain joins TRBV29-1 and TRBJ2-4, with 9 bases lining up with TRBD1. The germline CDR1 and CDR2 sequences are SQVTM and ANQGSEA. V lost 3 bases to trimming and J lost 6 bases; unmatched junction nucleotides: 6. CDR3 length equals 14 residues.

The V gene is TRBV10-1, the J gene TRBJ2-1, with 8 positions matching TRBD1. This CDR3 contains 15 residues. From germline, CDR1 is WNHNN and CDR2 SYGVQD (reference sequence). V gave up 5 bases and J gave up 4 bases; unmatched junction bases: 7. The CDR3 region has the DNA TGCGCCAGCAGTCAGGACAGGGAAATTTACAATGAGCAGTTCTTC. Translating gives CASSQDREIYNEQFF.

This rearrangement joins TRBV4-3 to TRBJ1-2; D unclear. The CDR3 sequence is 15 residues long. Germline-derived CDR1 and CDR2 are LGHNA and YSLEER. V was clipped by 1 base and J by 4 bases, with 13 bases between them. The CDR3 DNA reads TGCGCCAGCAGCCAAGGCGCGCCTGGGGTCTATGGCTACACCTTC. The encoded protein is CASSQGAPGVYGYTF.

The rearrangement uses TRBV6-1 and TRBJ2-3, with TRBD2 identical over 8 bases. Germline-derived CDR1 and CDR2 are MNHNS and SASEGT. Losses at the gene ends were 2 bases for V and 0 bases for J; bases not matched to a gene: 7. The CDR3 is made up of 17 amino acids. CDR3 in amino acids: CASSELGREESTDTQYF. The CDR3 nucleotides read TGTGCCAGCAGTGAACTGGGGCGGGAGGAAAGCACAGATACGCAGTATTTT.

The gene calls are TRBV4-2 and TRBJ1-1; unclear D gene. With 6 bases removed from V and 1 base from J, the gap between germline ends came to 6 bases. This CDR3 spans 12 amino acids. Germline loops: CDR1 LGHNA, CDR2 YNFKEQ. The CDR3: CASSSENTEAFF. DNA for the CDR3: TGTGCCAGCAGTTCCGAGAACACTGAAGCTTTCTTT.

This rearrangement joins TRBV5-1 to TRBJ2-7; TRBD2 matches 7 bases. Per germline, CDR1 SGHRS and CDR2 YFSETQ. The CDR3 extends over 12 amino acids. The trim removed 3 bases at V and 6 bases at J, leaving 3 bases unmatched. The CDR3: CASSSGGGEQYF. The CDR3 DNA reads as TGCGCCAGCAGCTCGGGGGGAGGCGAGCAGTACTTC.

The rearrangement links TRBV10-3 to TRBJ1-1, with a weak D call TRBD1 (5 bases). Trimming shortened V by 2 bases and J by 6 bases, and 13 bases separated the two germline ends. The CDR3 contains 14 residues. Germline V gives CDR1 ENHRY, CDR2 SYGVKD. The CDR3 region is CAISETGSGSEAFF. In DNA, the CDR3 is TGTGCCATCAGTGAGACAGGTTCCGGCTCTGAAGCTTTCTTT.

This chain uses TRBV10-3 with TRBJ1-1; no definite D call. Germline CDR1 ENHRY, CDR2 SYGVKD. The CDR3 sequence is 14 residues long. The ends were cut back, 3 bases at V and 7 bases at J, with 15 bases in the middle. CDR3: CAISDPGRKDEAFF. The DNA for the CDR3 is TGTGCCATCAGTGACCCGGGCCGAAAGGATGAAGCTTTCTTT.

This rearrangement joins TRBV29-1 to TRBJ2-1; D not certain. V was cut by 0 bases and J by 7 bases, with 10 bases left in between. The CDR3 extends over 13 amino acids. Germline V CDR1 and CDR2: SQVTM, ANQGSEA. CDR3 in amino acids: CSVEDLHSNEQFF. DNA of the CDR3: TGCAGCGTTGAAGATCTTCACAGTAATGAGCAGTTCTTC.

V gene TRBV18 combines with J gene TRBJ2-7; D ambiguous. The CDR3 is made up of 14 amino acids. CDR1 is KGHSH, CDR2 LQKENI, per germline. Trimming shortened V by 3 bases and J by 0 bases, and 9 bases separated the two germline ends. Here the CDR3 DNA reads TGTGCCAGCTCACCTCTCGAGAGCTCCTACGAGCAGTACTTC. This sequence encodes CASSPLESSYEQYF.

This chain links TRBV6-5 with TRBJ2-1; TRBD2 matches 12 bases. The CDR3 has 15 residues. The ends lost 5 bases at V and 5 bases at J; junction bases unmatched: 4. In germline, CDR1 is MNHEY, CDR2 SVGAGI. The CDR3 loop is CASSMTSGSNNEQFF. As DNA, the CDR3 is TGTGCCAGCAGTATGACTAGCGGGAGCAACAATGAGCAGTTCTTC.

The chain joins TRBV9 to TRBJ2-5, with D perhaps matching TRBD1 or TRBD2 (6 bases each). The CDR3 extends over 12 amino acids. The V end was cut by 10 bases, the J end by 9 bases, with 19 bases between. In germline, CDR1 is SGDLS, CDR2 YYNGEE. DNA for the CDR3: TGTGCCTCCTCGGGGGAGTCAGGGGCCCAGTACTTC. It yields the protein CASSGESGAQYF.